These 27 T cell receptor beta chains came from one sample sequenced in a study of blood T cell repertoires in COVID-19. Some clones are missing from TCRdb's copy, which holds only in-frame ones; the method was immunoSEQ multiplex PCR. This table holds around 12,000 clones, approximately 90% found once. The specimen sequenced was peripheral blood. These receptors all come from a human donor in a cohort sampled during active COVID-19.

J is TRBJ2-1 and V is TRBV4-1; 8 bases map to TRBD2. This CDR3 is built from 18 residues. The V gene's germline CDR1 is MGHRA and CDR2 YSYEKL. J lost 6 bases, V lost 0 bases, and 13 bases had no gene match. CDR3 nucleotides: TGCGCCAGCAGCCAAGAACATCTCACTAGCCGGGGGGGCAATGAGCAGTTCTTC. Translating gives CASSQEHLTSRGGNEQFF.

The chain joins TRBV3-1 (or the pseudogene TRBV3-2) to TRBJ1-4, with D tentatively TRBD1 (6 bases). With 0 bases removed from V and 7 bases from J, the gap between germline ends came to 12 bases. Germline V gives CDR1 LGHDT, CDR2 YNNKEL (reference sequence). The CDR3 consists of 15 residues. CDR3 region: CASSQDRGSSEKLFF. As DNA, the CDR3 is TGTGCCAGCAGCCAAGACAGGGGATCGAGTGAAAAACTGTTTTTT.

The rearrangement uses TRBV6-2 or TRBV6-3 and TRBJ2-1; the match to TRBD2 covers 7 bases. CDR1 and CDR2 from the germline V gene are MNHEY and SVGEGT. CDR3 size: 13 residues. Trimming cost V 2 bases and J 9 bases; bases outside gene matches: 4. The CDR3: CASSYGTKTEQFF. The CDR3 nucleotides are TGTGCCAGCAGTTACGGGACTAAGACTGAGCAGTTCTTC.

This chain's CDR3 is CASSLWSGTASQPQHF. The CDR3 nucleotides read TGTGCCAGCAGCCTTTGGTCCGGGACAGCCAGCCAGCCCCAGCATTTT. V is TRBV5-6 and J is TRBJ1-5, with 7 positions matching TRBD1. The CDR3 has 16 residues. With 4 bases clipped from V and 7 bases from J, the junction kept 14 bases outside the gene matches. The V gene's germline CDR1 is SGHDT and CDR2 YYEEEE. The variable domain in full, with the rest retrieved from reference TRBV5-6 and TRBJ1-5, is DAGVTQSPTHLIKTRGQQVTLRCSPKSGHDTVSWYQQALGQGPQFIFQYYEEEERQRGNFPDRFSGHQFPNYSSELNVNALLLGDSALYLCASSLWSGTASQPQHFGDGTRLSIL.

This chain uses TRBV27 with TRBJ2-1; D not resolved. Trimming left V 4 bases short and J 7 bases short, with 8 bases between. Germline CDR1 is MNHEY and CDR2 is SMNVEV (reference sequence). The length of the CDR3 is 12 residues. The CDR3 loop reads CASSSYRNEQFF. CDR3 nucleotide sequence: TGTGCCAGCAGTTCTTATAGAAATGAGCAGTTCTTC.

This chain uses TRBV5-1 with TRBJ2-5; 9 nucleotides line up with TRBD2. Trimming cost V 3 bases and J 4 bases; bases outside gene matches: 4. Germline values: CDR1 SGHRS, CDR2 YFSETQ. CDR3 length: 14 residues. The CDR3 loop reads CASSSAREGETQYF. CDR3 sequence (DNA): TGCGCCAGCAGCTCGGCGCGGGAGGGAGAGACCCAGTACTTC.

The chain couples TRBV7-2 to TRBJ2-1, with unresolved D. Germline-derived CDR1 and CDR2 are SGHTA and FQGNSA. The CDR3 spans 12 residues. The V end lost 5 bases, the J end lost 15 bases, and 17 bases lay between the germline ends. The CDR3 bases are TGTGCCAGCAGCCGCGAGAGGAAGCCGCCGTTCTTC. This translates into CASSRERKPPFF.

The chain joins TRBV4-1 to TRBJ2-7; 8 bases are a match to TRBD2. The CDR3 totals 18 residues. Per the germline V gene, CDR1 is MGHRA and CDR2 is YSYEKL. V lost 0 bases, J lost 0 bases, and 10 bases stayed unmatched. CDR3: CASSQDKGRAGGSYEQYF. DNA of the CDR3: TGCGCCAGCAGCCAAGATAAGGGCCGGGCGGGAGGCTCCTACGAGCAGTACTTC.

The chain is built from TRBV19 and TRBJ1-6; D is perhaps TRBD1 (6 bases). The V and J ends lost 4 bases and 2 bases respectively, with 21 bases between them. Germline V gene lookup returns CDR1 LNHDA and CDR2 SQIVND (reference sequence). The length of the CDR3 is 19 residues. CDR3 loop: CASSKKNIRGEAYNSPLHF. The CDR3 nucleotides read TGTGCCAGTAGTAAAAAGAACATCAGGGGCGAGGCCTATAATTCACCCCTCCACTTT.

The rearrangement links TRBV6-5 to TRBJ2-7; the match to TRBD1 covers 8 bases. CDR3 length equals 15 residues. V lost 6 bases and J lost 2; bases outside the gene matches: 9. CDR1 and CDR2 (germline): MNHEY, SVGAGI. Here the CDR3 DNA reads TGTGCCAGCAGCATTGTCCGGGACAGGCCCTACGAGCAGTACTTC. Amino acids: CASSIVRDRPYEQYF.

The chain recombines TRBV7-9 with TRBJ1-1; no clear D. This CDR3 comprises 13 residues. Germline-derived CDR1 and CDR2 are SEHNR and FQNEAQ (reference sequence). Trimming pared 3 bases from V and 4 bases from J, leaving 9 bases between. The CDR3, as DNA: TGTGCCAGCAGCTTCAAGGGAGGCACTGAAGCTTTCTTT. It translates to CASSFKGGTEAFF.

This chain uses TRBV29-1 with TRBJ1-5; 10 bases agree with TRBD1. This CDR3 is built from 14 residues. V lost 5 bases and J lost 4; bases outside the gene matches: 5. The germline gives CDR1 SQVTM, CDR2 ANQGSEA. CDR3 bases: TGCAGCGTTAGCCCGGGACAGGGGAATCAGCCCCAGCATTTT. Protein sequence: CSVSPGQGNQPQHF.

This CDR3 reads CASSSDGGIEQYF. The CDR3 coding sequence is TGCGCCAGCAGCTCGGATGGGGGGATCGAGCAGTACTTC. V and J are TRBV5-1 and TRBJ2-7; D is perhaps TRBD2 (6 bases). Germline V CDR1 and CDR2: SGHRS, YFSETQ. Trimming removed 3 bases at V and 6 bases at J, with 13 bases between. CDR3 length: 13 amino acids.

The V gene is TRBV6-1, the J gene TRBJ2-4; 8 bases align to TRBD1. The CDR3 runs to 15 residues. Germline V gene lookup returns CDR1 MNHNS and CDR2 SASEGT. Losses at the gene ends were 3 bases for V and 5 bases for J; bases not matched to a gene: 6. Written as DNA, the CDR3 is TGTGCCAGCAGTGAGGGACAGGAGACAGAAAACATTCAGTACTTC. Protein sequence: CASSEGQETENIQYF.

The rearrangement joins TRBV27 to TRBJ2-1; TRBD2 matches 15 bases. The CDR3 covers 17 residues. Germline V lookup: CDR1 MNHEY, CDR2 SMNVEV (reference sequence). V lost 4 bases, J lost 4 bases, and 5 bases stayed unmatched. CDR3 sequence reads: CASSSGLAGGPYNEQFF. The CDR3 region has the DNA TGTGCCAGCAGTTCGGGACTAGCGGGGGGACCATACAATGAGCAGTTCTTC.

J is TRBJ2-7 and V is TRBV5-1, with 11 bases identical to TRBD2. Looked up from germline, CDR1 is SGHRS and CDR2 is YFSETQ. The CDR3 is made up of 15 amino acids. With V trimmed by 4 bases and J by 2 bases, 5 bases remained unmatched. This chain's CDR3 is CASSLGTSGTYEQYF. The CDR3 nucleotides are TGCGCCAGCAGCCTGGGGACTAGCGGAACCTACGAGCAGTACTTC. Combining the CDR3 with reference TRBV5-1 and TRBJ2-7 gives the whole variable domain KAGVTQTPRYLIKTRGQQVTLSCSPISGHRSVSWYQQTPGQGLQFLFEYFSETQRNKGNFPGRFSGRQFSNSRSEMNVSTLELGDSALYLCASSLGTSGTYEQYFGPGTRLTVT.

As concerns this clone: The junction departs from the called germline gene at one end, perhaps through a read error. This chain links TRBV7-7 with TRBJ2-3; 9 bases fit TRBD2. CDR1 SSHAT and CDR2 FNYEAQ come from the germline V gene (reference sequence). The CDR3 totals 18 residues. The CDR3 is CASSLKRREGTRTDTQYF. The CDR3 DNA is TGTGCTAGCAGCTTAAAGCGGCGGGAGGGCACTCGCACAGATACGCAGTATTTT.

This clone has just one count. The V gene is TRBV28, the J gene TRBJ2-7, with 7 bases that match TRBD1. Germline CDR1 reads MDHEN; CDR2 reads SYDVKM. The length of the CDR3 is 14 residues. V lost 5 bases, J lost 8 bases, and 12 bases stayed unmatched. The CDR3 coding sequence is TGTGCCAGCAGTCCTGGGACAGCCTGGATCCAGCAGTACTTC. It yields the protein CASSPGTAWIQQYF.

The chain couples TRBV24-1 to TRBJ2-7, with 14 bases matching TRBD2. Germline V lookup: CDR1 KGHDR, CDR2 SFDVKD. The CDR3 runs 19 residues. V gave up 2 bases and J gave up 5 bases; unmatched junction bases: 13. The CDR3 protein is CATSDSPGLAGGSPHEQYF. CDR3 nucleotides: TGTGCCACCAGTGATTCTCCTGGACTAGCGGGAGGCTCCCCCCACGAGCAGTACTTC.

The chain carries TRBV3-1 (or the pseudogene TRBV3-2) and TRBJ1-2; possibly TRBD1 for D (5 bases). CDR1 and CDR2 from the germline V gene are LGHDT and YNNKEL (reference sequence). Trimming took 0 bases from V and 4 from J, leaving 21 bases between them. The CDR3 length is 18 residues. CDR3 sequence reads: CASSQDGTRRTYGYGYTF. In DNA, the CDR3 is TGTGCCAGCAGCCAAGATGGGACTAGGAGGACTTACGGCTATGGCTACACCTTC.

J is TRBJ2-1 and V is TRBV23-1; TRBD1 matches 10 bases. TRBV23-1 is noted as an ORF with a role that remains uncertain. The CDR3 extends over 15 amino acids. Trimming removed 2 bases from V and 9 bases from J; junction bases left unmatched: 7. In DNA, the CDR3 is TGCGCCAGCAGTCAACCCGGGACAGGGGATAGTGAGCAGTTCTTC. Its protein product is CASSQPGTGDSEQFF.

This chain connects TRBV5-4 to TRBJ1-2; the D gene is possibly TRBD1 (6 bases). The CDR3 spans 12 residues. Germline CDR1 is SGHNT and CDR2 is YYREEE (reference sequence). Trimming removed 5 bases from V and 4 bases from J, with 9 bases in between. The CDR3 here is CASRGGVYGYTF. CDR3 DNA sequence: TGTGCCAGCAGAGGGGGAGTCTATGGCTACACCTTC.

V and J are TRBV7-9 and TRBJ2-7, with 7 bases fitting TRBD1. The CDR3 sequence is 14 residues long. After removal of 5 bases from V and 4 bases from J, the junction contained 8 bases not matched to a gene. Germline CDR1 is SEHNR and CDR2 is FQNEAQ (reference sequence). CDR3 DNA sequence: TGTGCCAGCAGCAAGGGACAGCCCGATTACGAGCAGTACTTC. Translating gives CASSKGQPDYEQYF. The full variable domain, rest sourced from reference TRBV7-9 and TRBJ2-7, is DTGVSQNPRHKITKRGQNVTFRCDPISEHNRLYWYRQTLGQGPEFLTYFQNEAQLEKSRLLSDRFSAERPKGSFSTLEIQRTEQGDSAMYLCASSKGQPDYEQYFGPGTRLTVT.

V is TRBV2 and J is TRBJ1-4, with D possibly being TRBD1 (6 bases). The ends were cut back, 3 bases at V and 8 bases at J, with 13 bases in the middle. This CDR3 is built from 14 residues. Germline V lookup: CDR1 SNHLY, CDR2 FYNNEI. The CDR3 DNA reads as TGTGCCAGCAGTGATGGGTCTACAGGGGAAAAACTGTTTTTT. It encodes CASSDGSTGEKLFF.

The chain recombines TRBV3-1 (or the pseudogene TRBV3-2) with TRBJ1-5; possible D gene TRBD1, 5 bases. The germline V gene has CDR1 LGHDT and CDR2 YNNKEL (reference sequence). V gave up 2 bases and J gave up 3 bases, with 8 bases separating them. This CDR3 spans 14 amino acids. The CDR3 spells CASSQSGANQPQHF. The CDR3 bases are TGTGCCAGCAGCCAAAGCGGGGCCAATCAGCCCCAGCATTTT.

V and J are TRBV28 and TRBJ2-1, with 7 bases aligning to TRBD2. The germline V gene has CDR1 MDHEN and CDR2 SYDVKM. V lost 5 bases to trimming and J lost 3 bases; unmatched junction nucleotides: 7. This CDR3 has 15 residues. The CDR3, as DNA: TGTGCCAGCAGTCCCGAGTGGGGGGGCTACAATGAGCAGTTCTTC. This encodes CASSPEWGGYNEQFF. Filled out from reference TRBV28 and TRBJ2-1, the complete variable domain reads DVKVTQSSRYLVKRTGEKVFLECVQDMDHENMFWYRQDPGLGLRLIYFSYDVKMKEKGDIPEGYSVSREKKERFSLILESASTNQTSMYLCASSPEWGGYNEQFFGPGTRLTVL.

V is TRBV6-2 or TRBV6-3 and J is TRBJ1-2; TRBD1 agrees at 8 bases. The CDR3 totals 14 residues. With 0 bases clipped from V and 8 bases from J, the junction kept 5 bases outside the gene matches. Looked up from germline, CDR1 is MNHEY and CDR2 is SVGEGT. The DNA of the CDR3 is TGTGCCAGCAGTTACTCGCAGGGGGCGCGGGGCTACACCTTC. This codes for CASSYSQGARGYTF.